These T cell receptor beta chains were read from a single sample in a study of T cell repertoires in cytomegalovirus infection. These TCRs are of unknown antigen specificity. MiXCR, applied by TCRdb to the reads, yields one record per CDR3 protein. The sample has about 340,000 distinct CDR3 sequences, 25% to 35% seen once. Here the sequenced sample was cultured PBMCs, taken from culture after CMV antigen stimulation. These receptors came from a human donor in good health (CMV status not recorded). Some clones in this sample may be carry-over from other donors' samples. CDR3s include the opening cysteine and the closing phenylalanine or tryptophan. The order of the fields is J gene, D gene, V gene, clone size, CDR3 protein, CDR3 DNA. The D gene is left open where the match is weak. The size entry is marked missing in some rows and otherwise reads once, few, many or a size class.

TRBJ2-1,NA,TRBV7-2,many,CASSKNARTFYNEQFF,TGTGCCAGCAGCAAAAACGCGCGCACCTTCTACAATGAGCAGTTCTTC
TRBJ2-5,NA,TRBV4-1,NA,CASSPQGGGEQETQYF,TGCGCCAGCAGCCCCCAGGGTGGAGGGGAACAAGAGACCCAGTACTTC
TRBJ2-1,NA,TRBV2,few,CASSEKEFLYSEQFF,TGTGCCAGCAGTGAAAAGGAGTTTCTGTATAGTGAGCAGTTCTTC
TRBJ1-1,NA,TRBV5-1,few,CASSAFETRGTEAFF,TGCGCCAGCAGCGCCTTCGAAACAAGGGGAACTGAAGCTTTCTTT
TRBJ1-1,TRBD1,TRBV27,few,CASRRTQGADTEAFF,TGTGCCAGCAGGCGGACCCAGGGGGCCGACACTGAAGCTTTCTTT
TRBJ2-7,TRBD1,TRBV24-1,NA,CATGTGDVYEQYF,TGTGCCACCGGGACAGGGGACGTTTACGAGCAGTACTTC
TRBJ2-7,NA,TRBV6-1,few,CASSQTGLPFEQYF,TGTGCCAGCAGTCAAACGGGTCTCCCCTTCGAGCAGTACTTC
TRBJ2-5,NA,TRBV12-3/TRBV12-4,NA,CASSLPGWETQYF,TGTGCCAGCAGTTTACCGGGTTGGGAGACCCAGTACTTC
TRBJ1-5,NA,TRBV6-1,NA,CASSENARGPQHF,TGTGCCAGCAGTGAAAATGCGAGGGGGCCCCAGCATTTT
TRBJ1-5,TRBD1,TRBV5-1,NA,CASSPRDRGRRVISQPQHF,TGCGCCAGCAGCCCCCGAGACAGGGGGCGCCGGGTGATTTCCCAGCCCCAGCATTTT
TRBJ1-1,NA,TRBV11-2,NA,CASSLEQGLNTEAFF,TGTGCCAGCAGCTTAGAACAGGGCCTGAACACTGAAGCTTTCTTT
TRBJ1-2,TRBD1,TRBV28,NA,CASRSTRTGEANYGYTF,TGTGCCAGCAGATCTACAAGGACAGGTGAAGCTAACTATGGCTACACCTTC
TRBJ1-3,NA,TRBV20-1,NA,CSARGRGNTIYF,TGCAGTGCTAGAGGGCGGGGAAACACCATATATTTT
TRBJ2-7,TRBD1,TRBV6-2/TRBV6-3,NA,CASSPGQGRYEQYF,TGTGCCAGCAGTCCGGGACAGGGTCGATACGAGCAGTACTTC
TRBJ1-6,TRBD1,TRBV6-1,few,CASSGQGTGINSPLHF,TGTGCCAGCAGTGGACAAGGGACAGGGATTAATTCACCCCTCCACTTT
TRBJ1-1,NA,TRBV6-5,NA,CASSPDRSTGRAFF,TGTGCCAGCAGTCCCGACAGGTCCACCGGTCGGGCTTTCTTT
TRBJ2-4,NA,TRBV6-1,NA,CASSDEKRVAKNIQYF,TGTGCCAGCAGTGATGAGAAGCGGGTAGCCAAAAACATTCAGTACTTC
TRBJ2-1,TRBD2,TRBV25-1,few,CASSEYRTSGTGYNEQFF,TGTGCCAGCAGTGAATATAGGACGAGCGGGACCGGATACAATGAGCAGTTCTTC